This note documents a single TCR beta chain sequence. The antigen is unknown. The libraries were made with immunoSEQ version 4 in survey mode. Data came from immunoSEQ multiplex PCR; TCRdb stores just in-frame clones and leaves some out. This table has 25,000 to 35,000 clones, around 80% appearing once. Lysates of CMV-infected fibroblasts at around 9.1 ug/mL stimulated these cells. Memory cells lacking CD40L and CD69 with high CD45RO were sorted. Stimulated PBMCs had first been depleted of CD8+ T cells. CD8-depleted PBMCs were stimulated less than 20 hours with anti-CD28/CD49d costimulation, CD40-blocking antibody and enfuvirtide. This sample stems from a study of persistence of HIV-infected CD4 T cells. Germline V CDR1 and CDR2: MNHEY, SVGAGI. Trimming at V came to 2 bases and at J to 5 bases, leaving 6 bases not matched to a gene. The CDR3 is made up of 16 amino acids.

This receptor was taken from an adult man with HIV who was CMV-seropositive. Here the sequenced sample was CD4+ T cells sorted from PBMCs after approximately 20-hour stimulation, taken from a patient who received antiretroviral therapy. The chain is built from TRBV6-5 and TRBJ2-4; 10 bases agree with TRBD1. In nucleotides, the CDR3 is TGTGCCAGCAGTTACACGACGACAGGGGGCCAAAACATTCAGTACTTC. Encoded protein: CASSYTTTGGQNIQYF.